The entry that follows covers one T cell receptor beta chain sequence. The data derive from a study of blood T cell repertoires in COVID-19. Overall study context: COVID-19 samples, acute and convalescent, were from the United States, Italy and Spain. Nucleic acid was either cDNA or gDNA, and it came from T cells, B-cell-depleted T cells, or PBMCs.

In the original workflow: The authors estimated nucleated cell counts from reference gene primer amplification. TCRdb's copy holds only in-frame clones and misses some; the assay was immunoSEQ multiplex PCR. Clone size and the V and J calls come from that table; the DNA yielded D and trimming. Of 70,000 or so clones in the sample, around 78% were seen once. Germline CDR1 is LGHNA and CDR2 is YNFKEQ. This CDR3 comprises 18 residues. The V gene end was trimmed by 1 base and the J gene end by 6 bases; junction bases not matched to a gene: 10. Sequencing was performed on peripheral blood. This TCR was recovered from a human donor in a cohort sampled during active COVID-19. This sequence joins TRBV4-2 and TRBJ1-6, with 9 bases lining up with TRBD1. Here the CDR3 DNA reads TGTGCCAGCAGCCAAGGGTTAACAGGGGGCGCCGGTAATTCACCCCTCCACTTT. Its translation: CASSQGLTGGAGNSPLHF.